The 12 T cell receptor beta chains in this list originate from one sample, sequenced in a study of beta chain features in type 1 diabetes. Study results and limitations: Among patients with Type 1 diabetes, TCRB CDR3s were moderately but significantly shorter in every one of the four CD4+ subsets.

No antigen is known for these receptors. Of the isolated RNA, all was reverse transcribed, and so the sequenced material was expressed TCRB transcripts. Clones were read by immunoSEQ multiplex PCR, and TCRdb kept only the in-frame ones, dropping some. The table shows 160,000 or so clones, with more than 60% occurring only once. Material: naive CD4+ T cells from blood. Receptors were obtained from a man younger than 40 with type 1 diabetes.

The chain is built from TRBV27 and TRBJ1-2; D remains unclear. This CDR3 comprises 14 residues. Germline lookup yields CDR1 MNHEY and CDR2 SMNVEV (reference sequence). Trimming took off 2 bases at V and 2 bases at J, with 9 bases between the two ends. The CDR3 sequence: CASSLVAGNYGYTF. The CDR3 nucleotides are TGTGCCAGCAGTTTAGTTGCAGGAAACTATGGCTACACCTTC.

This clone was counted between two and nine times. This chain joins TRBV9 and TRBJ2-5, with D tentatively TRBD1 (6 bases). The CDR3 extends over 13 amino acids. Germline values: CDR1 SGDLS, CDR2 YYNGEE. Trimming left V 4 bases short and J 3 bases short, with 10 bases between. The CDR3 coding sequence is TGTGCCAGCAGCCTTACAGGGAAAGAGACCCAGTACTTC. Protein: CASSLTGKETQYF.

For this clone: The same CDR3 arises from other DNA sequences in this sample as well. The chain employs TRBV30 and TRBJ2-1; no clear D gene. CDR3 size: 11 residues. V shed 2 bases and J shed 8 bases, with 7 bases lying between them. Germline V gene lookup returns CDR1 GTSNPN and CDR2 SVGIG (reference sequence). The CDR3 DNA reads as TGTGCCTGGAGTCCCCGGGATGAGCAGTTCTTC. As protein: CAWSPRDEQFF.

With respect to this clone: Sequence at one end of the junction differs from germline and may be a read error. The DNA for the CDR3 is TGCAGTGCTGGAGATCAGCCCCAGCATTTT. Amino acid sequence: CSAGDQPQHF. The chain recombines TRBV20-1 with TRBJ1-5, with D hard to call. CDR1 is DFQATT and CDR2 is SNEGSKA in the germline V gene (reference sequence). This CDR3 region has 10 residues.

This clone has only a few counts. The chain has TRBV29-1 and TRBJ2-3; 10 positions match TRBD2. Germline V lookup: CDR1 SQVTM, CDR2 ANQGSEA. This CDR3 has 14 residues. With V trimmed by 6 bases and J by 0 bases, 3 bases remained unmatched. This CDR3 is CSVRAGGSTDTQYF. The CDR3, as DNA: TGCAGCGTCAGAGCGGGGGGGAGCACAGATACGCAGTATTTT.

Only a few counts were recorded for this clone. The rearrangement uses TRBV25-1 and TRBJ2-2, with 12 positions matching TRBD1. The junction had 5 bases not matched to a gene; V was cut back by 6 bases and J by 6 bases. Germline CDR1 reads MGHDK; CDR2 reads SYGVNS. CDR3 length equals 15 residues. As DNA, the CDR3 is TGTGCCAGCAGAAGGGACAGGGGGCGCTCCGGGGAGCTGTTTTTT. Its translation is CASRRDRGRSGELFF.

The chain couples TRBV7-2 to TRBJ1-5; the D gene is possibly TRBD1 (6 bases). This CDR3 has 13 residues. The V and J ends lost 4 bases and 4 bases respectively, with 8 bases between them. The V gene's germline CDR1 is SGHTA and CDR2 FQGNSA. CDR3 region: CASSWDTNQPQHF. Written as DNA, the CDR3 is TGTGCCAGCAGCTGGGACACGAATCAGCCCCAGCATTTT.

The J gene is TRBJ1-3, the V gene TRBV30, with D possibly TRBD1 on 5 matching bases. The CDR3 is 15 residues long. Trimming removed 2 bases from V and 0 bases from J, with 11 bases in between. Germline CDR1 GTSNPN, CDR2 SVGIG (reference sequence). CDR3 sequence reads: CAWSTGAHSGNTIYF. CDR3 nucleotides: TGTGCCTGGAGTACCGGGGCCCACTCTGGAAACACCATATATTTT.

The chain links TRBV29-1 to TRBJ2-2; D is possibly TRBD1 (6 bases). This CDR3 is built from 13 residues. Germline V gene lookup returns CDR1 SQVTM and CDR2 ANQGSEA. The CDR3 sequence is CSAGTPNTGELFF. CDR3 sequence (DNA): TGCAGTGCCGGGACACCAAACACCGGGGAGCTGTTTTTT.

This clone has a handful of counts. This chain connects TRBV28 to TRBJ2-5, with TRBD2 matching 7 bases. Germline trimming cut 3 bases from V and 1 base from J; bases unmatched to any gene: 11. The CDR3 has 17 amino acids. The germline V gene encodes CDR1 MDHEN and CDR2 SYDVKM. Here the CDR3 reads CASSFAPASGGQETQYF. Written as DNA, the CDR3 is TGTGCCAGCAGTTTCGCCCCCGCTAGCGGAGGCCAAGAGACCCAGTACTTC.

V gene TRBV9 combines with J gene TRBJ2-3, with a weak D call TRBD2 (6 bases). CDR3 size: 13 residues. Germline V gives CDR1 SGDLS, CDR2 YYNGEE. Trimming removed 3 bases from V and 4 bases from J, with 9 bases in between. The CDR3 sequence is CASSGLVSDTQYF. In nucleotides, the CDR3 is TGTGCCAGCAGCGGACTAGTGTCAGATACGCAGTATTTT.

V usage is TRBV6-5 and J usage is TRBJ2-1, with TRBD2 matching over 7 bases. The germline V gene encodes CDR1 MNHEY and CDR2 SVGAGI. The CDR3 covers 11 residues. V dropped 10 bases and J dropped 5; count of bases not matched to a gene: 2. CDR3 sequence reads: CATGGNNEQFF. As DNA, the CDR3 is TGTGCCACCGGGGGGAACAATGAGCAGTTCTTC.